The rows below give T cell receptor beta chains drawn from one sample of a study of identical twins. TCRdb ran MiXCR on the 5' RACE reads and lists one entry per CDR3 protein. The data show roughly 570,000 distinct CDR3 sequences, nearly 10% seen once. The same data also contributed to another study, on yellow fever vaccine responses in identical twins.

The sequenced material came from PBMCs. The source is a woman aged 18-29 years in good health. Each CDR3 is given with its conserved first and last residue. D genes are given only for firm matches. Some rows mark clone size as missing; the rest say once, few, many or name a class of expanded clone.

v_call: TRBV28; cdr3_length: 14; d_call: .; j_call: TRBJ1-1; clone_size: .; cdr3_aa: CASSLLRENAEVFF; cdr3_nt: TGTGCCAGCAGTTTGCTCAGGGAAAACGCTGAAGTTTTCTTT
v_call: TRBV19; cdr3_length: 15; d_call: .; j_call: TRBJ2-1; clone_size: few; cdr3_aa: CASSTKALAGNEQFF; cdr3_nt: TGTGCCAGTAGTACAAAGGCGTTAGCCGGTAATGAGCAGTTCTTC
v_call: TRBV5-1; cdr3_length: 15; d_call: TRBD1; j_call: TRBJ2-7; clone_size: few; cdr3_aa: CASSGTGGRLYEQYF; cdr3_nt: TGCGCCAGCAGCGGAACAGGGGGCAGACTCTACGAGCAGTACTTC
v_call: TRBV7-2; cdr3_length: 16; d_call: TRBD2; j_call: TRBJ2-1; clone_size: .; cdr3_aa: CASSLGLAGGKDEQFF; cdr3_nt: TGTGCCAGCAGCTTAGGTCTAGCGGGAGGGAAGGATGAGCAGTTCTTC
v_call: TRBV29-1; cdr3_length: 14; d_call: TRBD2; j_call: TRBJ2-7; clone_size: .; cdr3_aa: CSAEGHAGGPEQYF; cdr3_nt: TGCAGCGCCGAGGGACATGCGGGGGGGCCCGAGCAGTACTTC
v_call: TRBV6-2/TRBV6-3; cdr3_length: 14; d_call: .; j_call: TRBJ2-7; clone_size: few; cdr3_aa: CASTLQEQGAEQYF; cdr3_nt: TGTGCCAGCACCCTACAGGAGCAGGGTGCCGAGCAGTACTTC
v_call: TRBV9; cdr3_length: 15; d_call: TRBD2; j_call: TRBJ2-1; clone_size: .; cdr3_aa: CASSVDLAAYNEQFF; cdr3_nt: TGTGCCAGCAGCGTAGATCTAGCGGCCTACAATGAGCAGTTCTTC
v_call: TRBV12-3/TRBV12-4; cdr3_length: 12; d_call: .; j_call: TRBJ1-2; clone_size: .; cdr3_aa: CASSTGSRGYTF; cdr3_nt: TGTGCCAGCAGTACAGGATCTAGGGGCTACACCTTC
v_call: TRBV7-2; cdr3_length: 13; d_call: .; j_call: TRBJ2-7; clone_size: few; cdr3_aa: CASSHGVPYEQYF; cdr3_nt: TGTGCCAGCAGCCACGGCGTTCCCTACGAGCAGTACTTC
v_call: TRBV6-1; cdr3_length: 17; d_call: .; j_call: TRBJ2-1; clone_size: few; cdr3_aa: CASSDQPPGLRTNEQFF; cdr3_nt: TGTGCCAGCAGTGACCAACCACCGGGACTTCGTACAAATGAGCAGTTCTTC
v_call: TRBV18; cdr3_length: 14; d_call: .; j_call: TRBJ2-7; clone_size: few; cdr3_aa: CASSPESGRYEQYF; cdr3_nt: TGTGCCAGCTCACCCGAGTCAGGTCGCTACGAGCAGTACTTC
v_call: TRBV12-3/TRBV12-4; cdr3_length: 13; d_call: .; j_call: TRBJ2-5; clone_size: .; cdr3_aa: CASTQTGPETQYF; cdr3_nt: TGTGCCAGCACGCAAACAGGGCCAGAGACCCAGTACTTC
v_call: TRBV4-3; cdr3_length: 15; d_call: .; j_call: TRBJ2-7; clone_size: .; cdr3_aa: CASSQDRGKPYEQYF; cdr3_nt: TGCGCCAGCAGCCAAGATCGAGGAAAGCCATACGAGCAGTACTTC
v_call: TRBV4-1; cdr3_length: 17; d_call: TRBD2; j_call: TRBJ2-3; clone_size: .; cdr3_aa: CASSQVGRGVSTDTQYF; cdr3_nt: TGCGCCAGCAGCCAAGTCGGGCGGGGGGTAAGCACAGATACGCAGTATTTT
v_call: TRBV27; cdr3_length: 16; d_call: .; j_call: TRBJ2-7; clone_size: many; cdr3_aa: CASSGDGSGRDFEQYF; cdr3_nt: TGTGCCAGCAGTGGGGACGGGTCAGGGAGAGATTTCGAGCAGTACTTC
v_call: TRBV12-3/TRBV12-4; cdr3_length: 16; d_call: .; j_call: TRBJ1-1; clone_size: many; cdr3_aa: CASSNPRGGRGTEAFF; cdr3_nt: TGTGCCAGCAGTAACCCCCGGGGGGGGCGGGGGACTGAAGCTTTCTTT
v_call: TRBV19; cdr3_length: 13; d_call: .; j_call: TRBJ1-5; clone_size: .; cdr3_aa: CATRGVSNQPQHF; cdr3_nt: TGTGCCACCAGGGGAGTGAGCAATCAGCCCCAGCATTTT
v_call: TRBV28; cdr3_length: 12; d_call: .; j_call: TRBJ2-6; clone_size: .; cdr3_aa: CASSSRQSKLTF; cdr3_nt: TGTGCCAGCAGTTCCCGTCAGTCAAAACTGACTTTC
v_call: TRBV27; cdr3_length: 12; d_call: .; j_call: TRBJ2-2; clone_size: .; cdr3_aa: CASSWGGRELFF; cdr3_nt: TGTGCCAGCAGTTGGGGGGGCCGGGAGCTGTTTTTT
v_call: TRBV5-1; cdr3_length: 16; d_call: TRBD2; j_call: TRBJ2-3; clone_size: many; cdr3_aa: CASSLSRSGITDTQYF; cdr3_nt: TGCGCCAGCAGCTTGTCCCGTAGCGGGATCACAGATACGCAGTATTTT
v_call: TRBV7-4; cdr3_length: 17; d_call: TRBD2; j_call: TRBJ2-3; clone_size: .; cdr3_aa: CASSTRAGGLDTDTQYF; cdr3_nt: TGTGCCAGCAGCACTCGGGCCGGGGGACTAGACACAGATACGCAGTATTTT
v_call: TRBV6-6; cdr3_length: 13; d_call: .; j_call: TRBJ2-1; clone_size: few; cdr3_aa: CASSYRLAHEQFF; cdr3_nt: TGTGCCAGCAGTTACCGACTGGCCCATGAGCAGTTCTTC
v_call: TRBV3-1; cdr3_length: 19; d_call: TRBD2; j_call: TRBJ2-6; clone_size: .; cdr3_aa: CASSQDLTSGGAGANVLTF; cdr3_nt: TGTGCCAGCAGCCAAGATCTGACTAGCGGGGGGGCTGGGGCCAACGTCCTGACTTTC
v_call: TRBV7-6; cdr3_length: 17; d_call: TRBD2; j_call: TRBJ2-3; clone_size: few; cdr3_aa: CASSLGASGPPTDTQYF; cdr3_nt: TGTGCCAGCAGCTTAGGGGCTAGCGGACCACCCACAGATACGCAGTATTTT
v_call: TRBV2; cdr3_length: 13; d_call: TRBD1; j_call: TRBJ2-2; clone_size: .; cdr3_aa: CASGRQGTGELFF; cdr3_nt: TGTGCCAGCGGACGACAGGGCACCGGGGAGCTGTTTTTT
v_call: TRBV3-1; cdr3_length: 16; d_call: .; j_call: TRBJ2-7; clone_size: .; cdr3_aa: CASSQDHGKRSYEQYF; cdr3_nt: TGTGCCAGCAGCCAAGATCACGGCAAGAGGTCCTACGAGCAGTACTTC
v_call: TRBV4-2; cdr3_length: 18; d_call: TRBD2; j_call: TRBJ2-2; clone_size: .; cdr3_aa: CASSPFNGAGGGPGELFF; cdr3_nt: TGTGCCAGCAGCCCATTCAATGGAGCGGGAGGGGGGCCCGGGGAGCTGTTTTTT
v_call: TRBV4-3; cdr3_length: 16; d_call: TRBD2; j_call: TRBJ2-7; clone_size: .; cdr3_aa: CASSRGTSGNSYEQYF; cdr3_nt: TGCGCCAGCAGCCGAGGGACTAGCGGAAACTCCTACGAGCAGTACTTC
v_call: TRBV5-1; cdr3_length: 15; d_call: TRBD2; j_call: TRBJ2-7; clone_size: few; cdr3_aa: CASSLAGGGRYEQYF; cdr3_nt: TGCGCCAGCAGCTTGGCCGGGGGGGGGCGCTACGAGCAGTACTTC
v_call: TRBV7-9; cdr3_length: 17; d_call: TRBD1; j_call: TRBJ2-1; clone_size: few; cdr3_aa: CASSLVHDRGLHNEQFF; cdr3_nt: TGTGCCAGCAGCTTAGTCCATGACAGGGGGCTTCACAATGAGCAGTTCTTC
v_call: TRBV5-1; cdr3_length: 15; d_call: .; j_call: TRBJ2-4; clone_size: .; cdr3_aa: CASSSSSLGKNIQYF; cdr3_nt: TGCGCCAGCAGCTCCTCCTCGCTTGGGAAAAACATTCAGTACTTC
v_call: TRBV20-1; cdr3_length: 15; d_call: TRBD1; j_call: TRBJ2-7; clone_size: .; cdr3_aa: CSARLDRGNGYEQYF; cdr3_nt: TGCAGTGCTAGATTAGACAGGGGAAACGGCTACGAGCAGTACTTC
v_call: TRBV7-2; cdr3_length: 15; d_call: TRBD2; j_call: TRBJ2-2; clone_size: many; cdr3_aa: CASRFGTPGGGELFF; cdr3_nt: TGTGCCAGCAGGTTCGGGACTCCGGGAGGCGGGGAGCTGTTTTTT
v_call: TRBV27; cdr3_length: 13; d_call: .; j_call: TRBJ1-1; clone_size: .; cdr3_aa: CASRWGRNTEAFF; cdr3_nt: TGTGCCAGCAGGTGGGGGCGGAACACTGAAGCTTTCTTT
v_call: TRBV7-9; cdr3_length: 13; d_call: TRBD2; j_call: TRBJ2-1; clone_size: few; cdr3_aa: CASRRGAVNEQFF; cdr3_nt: TGTGCCAGCAGGCGGGGGGCCGTAAATGAGCAGTTCTTC
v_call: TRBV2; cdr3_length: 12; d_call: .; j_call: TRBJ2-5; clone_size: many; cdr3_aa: CASSEDGETQYF; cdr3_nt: TGTGCCAGTTCCGAGGACGGAGAGACCCAGTACTTC
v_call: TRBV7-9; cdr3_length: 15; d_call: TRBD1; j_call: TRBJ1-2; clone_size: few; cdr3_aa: CASSLDAGGVGGYTF; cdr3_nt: TGTGCCAGCAGCTTAGACGCAGGGGGCGTCGGTGGCTACACCTTC
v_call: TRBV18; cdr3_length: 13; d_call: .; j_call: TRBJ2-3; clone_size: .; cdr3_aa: CASSAEGPDTQYF; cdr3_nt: TGTGCCAGTTCTGCGGAGGGTCCAGATACGCAGTATTTT
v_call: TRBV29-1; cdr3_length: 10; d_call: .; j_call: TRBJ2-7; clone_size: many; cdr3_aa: CSATRGEQYF; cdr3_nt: TGCAGCGCCACCAGGGGCGAGCAGTACTTC
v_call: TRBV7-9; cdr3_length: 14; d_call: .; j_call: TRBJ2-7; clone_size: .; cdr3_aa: CASSPVTRMGEQYF; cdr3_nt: TGTGCCAGCAGCCCTGTGACCAGAATGGGTGAGCAGTACTTC
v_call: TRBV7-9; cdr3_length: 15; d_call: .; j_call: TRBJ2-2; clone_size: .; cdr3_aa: CASSLGGRYTGELFF; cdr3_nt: TGTGCCAGCAGCTTAGGGGGACGGTACACCGGGGAGCTGTTTTTT
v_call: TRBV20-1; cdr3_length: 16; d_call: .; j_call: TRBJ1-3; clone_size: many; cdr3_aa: CSARDIGRAKGNTIYF; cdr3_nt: TGCAGTGCTAGAGATATTGGGAGGGCGAAAGGAAACACCATATATTTT
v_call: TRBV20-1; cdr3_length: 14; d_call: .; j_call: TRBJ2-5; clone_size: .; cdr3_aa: CSARTRAGRETQYF; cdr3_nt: TGCAGTGCTAGAACACGGGCGGGCCGAGAGACCCAGTACTTC
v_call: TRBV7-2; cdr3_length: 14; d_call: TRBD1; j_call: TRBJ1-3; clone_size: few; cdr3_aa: CASSLGGTGETIYF; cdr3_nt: TGTGCCAGCAGCTTAGGGGGGACAGGGGAAACCATATATTTT
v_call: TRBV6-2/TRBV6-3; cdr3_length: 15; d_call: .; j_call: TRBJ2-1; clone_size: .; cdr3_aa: CASSYVETSYNEQFF; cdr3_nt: TGTGCCAGCAGTTATGTTGAAACTTCCTACAATGAGCAGTTCTTC
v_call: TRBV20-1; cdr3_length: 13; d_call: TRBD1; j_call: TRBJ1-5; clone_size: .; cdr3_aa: CSASTGTNQPQHF; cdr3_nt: TGCAGTGCTTCGACAGGGACAAATCAGCCCCAGCATTTT
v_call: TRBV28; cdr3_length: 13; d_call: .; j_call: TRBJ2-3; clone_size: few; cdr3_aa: CASGTSSTDTQYF; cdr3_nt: TGTGCCAGCGGGACTTCTAGCACAGATACGCAGTATTTT
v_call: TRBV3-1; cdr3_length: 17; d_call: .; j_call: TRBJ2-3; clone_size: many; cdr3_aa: CASSQDLRGTGTDTQYF; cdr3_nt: TGTGCCAGCAGCCAAGATCTAAGGGGTACCGGCACAGATACGCAGTATTTT
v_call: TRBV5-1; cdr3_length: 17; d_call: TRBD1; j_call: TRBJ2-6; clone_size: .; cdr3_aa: CASTNRGSGSGANVLTF; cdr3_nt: TGCGCCAGCACAAACAGGGGTTCGGGATCTGGGGCCAACGTCCTGACTTTC